The 21 T cell receptor beta chains listed next were all sequenced from one sample in a study of blood T cell repertoires in COVID-19. Only in-frame clones appear in the TCRdb table, and some are missing; sequencing was by immunoSEQ multiplex PCR. The sample records approximately 19,000 clones, approximately 78% being singletons. Input material: peripheral blood. These receptors were taken from a man in his fifties or sixties with acute or convalescent COVID-19.

The chain links TRBV6-6 to TRBJ1-1; 7 nucleotides line up with TRBD1. The germline CDR1 and CDR2 sequences are MNHNY and SVGAGI (reference sequence). V lost 6 bases, J lost 2 bases, and 12 bases stayed unmatched. The CDR3 runs to 16 residues. Here the CDR3 DNA reads TGTGCCAGCAGCGACTGGGACAGCCCCTTTAACACTGAAGCTTTCTTT. Its translation is CASSDWDSPFNTEAFF.

This clone has just a few counts. The chain joins TRBV7-2 to TRBJ1-2, with a weak D call TRBD1 (5 bases). Germline V lookup: CDR1 SGHTA, CDR2 FQGNSA. The V end was cut by 3 bases, the J end by 0 bases, with 8 bases between. The CDR3 runs 14 residues. The DNA of the CDR3 is TGTGCCAGCAGCTTTGCACAGGCTAACTATGGCTACACCTTC. Encoded protein: CASSFAQANYGYTF.

The gene calls are TRBV7-2 and TRBJ2-7; D is uncertain. Germline loops: CDR1 SGHTA, CDR2 FQGNSA. V lost 2 bases to trimming and J lost 9 bases, with 14 bases between them. The CDR3 spans 13 residues. The CDR3 DNA reads TGTGCCAGCAGCTTAAACACAGTCGTTGGGCAGTACTTC. It yields the protein CASSLNTVVGQYF.

The chain links TRBV20-1 to TRBJ1-2; weak D call: TRBD1 (5 bases). This CDR3 is 11 amino acids long. The V end was cut by 5 bases, the J end by 8 bases, with 12 bases between. In germline, CDR1 is DFQATT, CDR2 SNEGSKA (reference sequence). The CDR3 sequence is CSAEGLWGYTF. Here the CDR3 DNA reads TGCAGTGCTGAGGGACTGTGGGGCTACACCTTC.

The chain uses TRBV4-1 and TRBJ2-5; 7 bases fit TRBD2. This CDR3 spans 12 amino acids. With V trimmed by 8 bases and J by 7 bases, 7 bases remained unmatched. Germline V gene data show CDR1 as MGHRA and CDR2 as YSYEKL. CDR3 residues: CASLNWGGTQYF. The CDR3 region has the DNA TGCGCCAGCCTAAATTGGGGGGGGACCCAGTACTTC.

The chain is built from TRBV5-1 and TRBJ1-3; no firm D call. The CDR3 length is 15 residues. Trimming removed 2 bases at V and 4 bases at J, with 13 bases between. Germline CDR1 and CDR2: SGHRS and YFSETQ. The CDR3 is CASSLSGSLGNTIYF. The CDR3 nucleotides are TGCGCCAGCAGCTTATCGGGGTCCCTCGGAAACACCATATATTTT.

The chain recombines TRBV10-2 with TRBJ1-2; the D gene is possibly TRBD1 (6 bases). Trimming took off 6 bases at V and 2 bases at J, with 7 bases between the two ends. CDR1 and CDR2 from the germline V gene are WSHSY and SAAADI. The CDR3 runs 12 residues. CDR3 DNA: TGCGCCAGCAGGGACAGCAACTATGGCTACACCTTC. As protein: CASRDSNYGYTF.

The chain carries TRBV18 and TRBJ2-1, with 9 bases matching TRBD1. This CDR3 comprises 15 residues. The germline V gene encodes CDR1 KGHSH and CDR2 LQKENI. Trimming took 3 bases from V and 0 from J; bases not matched to a gene: 0. DNA for the CDR3: TGTGCCAGCTCACCGGGACAGGGCTCCTACAATGAGCAGTTCTTC. Encoded protein: CASSPGQGSYNEQFF. The complete variable domain, with remaining parts taken from reference TRBV18 and TRBJ2-1, reads NAGVMQNPRHLVRRRGQEARLRCSPMKGHSHVYWYRQLPEEGLKFMVYLQKENIIDESGMPKERFSAEFPKEGPSILRIQQVVRGDSAAYFCASSPGQGSYNEQFFGPGTRLTVL.

The genes are TRBV5-1 and TRBJ1-1, with 7 bases aligning to TRBD1. Trimming removed 3 bases from V and 0 bases from J; junction bases left unmatched: 11. The CDR3 has 17 residues. CDR1 and CDR2 from the germline V gene are SGHRS and YFSETQ. CDR3 DNA: TGCGCCAGCAGCTCTACAGGGGCCCCTTCCTTGAACACTGAAGCTTTCTTT. Residues: CASSSTGAPSLNTEAFF.

V gene TRBV6-5 combines with J gene TRBJ1-3, with TRBD1 identical over 7 bases. The CDR3 spans 13 residues. Germline lookup yields CDR1 MNHEY and CDR2 SVGAGI. Trimming cost V 10 bases and J 4 bases; bases outside gene matches: 7. CDR3 sequence: CATYRGSGNTIYF. CDR3 bases: TGTGCCACCTACAGGGGCTCCGGAAACACCATATATTTT.

The rearrangement links TRBV5-1 to TRBJ2-2; 8 nucleotides line up with TRBD1. CDR1 and CDR2 (germline): SGHRS, YFSETQ. Unmatched junction bases numbered 1, after V lost 2 bases and J lost 1 base. The CDR3 has 15 residues. The CDR3 loop reads CASSFGTGNTGELFF. Here the CDR3 DNA reads TGCGCCAGCAGCTTCGGGACAGGGAACACCGGGGAGCTGTTTTTT.

The chain uses TRBV12-3 or TRBV12-4 and TRBJ1-1; 8 bases line up with TRBD1. This CDR3 is built from 11 residues. V shed 5 bases and J 11 bases; nucleotides not matched to a gene: 4. The CDR3: CASSRDRTAFF. As DNA, the CDR3 is TGTGCCAGCAGTCGGGACAGGACGGCTTTCTTT.

This rearrangement joins TRBV23-1 to TRBJ2-7, with 7 bases matching TRBD1. TRBV23-1 is noted as an ORF with a role that remains uncertain. The length of the CDR3 is 12 residues. Trimming at V came to 8 bases and at J to 4 bases, leaving 5 bases not matched to a gene. CDR3 in DNA: TGCGCCAGCGGGGACAGAACTTACGAGCAGTACTTC. Translation gives CASGDRTYEQYF.

V gene TRBV4-1 combines with J gene TRBJ2-2; TRBD2 matches at 9 bases. V was pared by 1 base and J by 7 bases, with 13 bases of the junction left unmatched. The CDR3 has 18 amino acids. The V gene's germline CDR1 is MGHRA and CDR2 YSYEKL. CDR3 loop: CASSQASGGPRSDGELFF. CDR3 nucleotide sequence: TGCGCCAGCAGCCAAGCGAGCGGGGGGCCGAGATCAGACGGGGAGCTGTTTTTT.

V usage is TRBV5-1 and J usage is TRBJ2-5, with 9 bases matching TRBD2. CDR1 SGHRS and CDR2 YFSETQ come from the germline V gene. The CDR3 is made up of 15 amino acids. With 4 bases clipped from V and 5 bases from J, the junction kept 9 bases outside the gene matches. The CDR3: CASSPYAGGPETQYF. The CDR3 DNA reads TGCGCCAGCAGCCCCTATGCGGGGGGGCCGGAGACCCAGTACTTC. Combining the CDR3 with reference TRBV5-1 and TRBJ2-5 gives the whole variable domain KAGVTQTPRYLIKTRGQQVTLSCSPISGHRSVSWYQQTPGQGLQFLFEYFSETQRNKGNFPGRFSGRQFSNSRSEMNVSTLELGDSALYLCASSPYAGGPETQYFGPGTRLLVL.

This clone is categorized as medium-sized. This chain uses TRBV2 with TRBJ1-5, with 12 nucleotides matching TRBD1. The CDR3 is made up of 14 amino acids. Per germline, CDR1 SNHLY and CDR2 FYNNEI. V shed 6 bases, J shed 5 bases, and the junction held 2 bases outside the gene matches. In DNA, the CDR3 is TGTGCCAGCAGCGGGGACAGGGGGCATCAGCCCCAGCATTTT. Amino acids: CASSGDRGHQPQHF. Variable domain in full (rest from reference TRBV2 and TRBJ1-5): EPEVTQTPSHQVTQMGQEVILRCVPISNHLYFYWYRQILGQKVEFLVSFYNNEISEKSEIFDDQFSVERPDGSNFTLKIRSTKLEDSAMYFCASSGDRGHQPQHFGDGTRLSIL.

This clone was seen only a few times. This rearrangement joins TRBV6-5 to TRBJ1-1; the D gene is possibly TRBD1 (6 bases). CDR1 is MNHEY and CDR2 is SVGAGI in the germline V gene. V lost 8 bases and J lost 3, with 10 bases in between. This CDR3 has 12 residues. The CDR3 DNA reads as TGTGCCAGCCGGGACACTTACACTGAAGCTTTCTTT. Protein sequence: CASRDTYTEAFF.

This clone was detected a few times. The rearrangement links TRBV5-4 to TRBJ2-1; no clear D. Trimming stripped 0 bases from V and 3 bases from J, with 4 bases between. Germline CDR1 and CDR2: SGHNT and YYREEE (reference sequence). This CDR3 is built from 13 residues. The CDR3 region has the DNA TGTGCCAGCAGCTTGGACTACTACAATGAGCAGTTCTTC. Translating gives CASSLDYYNEQFF.

The V call is TRBV5-4, the J call TRBJ2-2, with TRBD2 matching 8 bases. The CDR3 has 15 amino acids. The V gene end was trimmed by 1 base and the J gene end by 5 bases; junction bases not matched to a gene: 4. Per germline, CDR1 SGHNT and CDR2 YYREEE (reference sequence). CDR3 sequence: CASSLRGGDTGELFF. The CDR3 coding sequence is TGTGCCAGCAGCTTGCGGGGGGGCGATACCGGGGAGCTGTTTTTT. The complete variable domain, with remaining parts taken from reference TRBV5-4 and TRBJ2-2, reads ETGVTQSPTHLIKTRGQQVTLRCSSQSGHNTVSWYQQALGQGPQFIFQYYREEENGRGNFPPRFSGLQFPNYSSELNVNALELDDSALYLCASSLRGGDTGELFFGEGSRLTVL.

This chain uses TRBV18 with TRBJ2-7; TRBD2 is a possible D gene (7 bases). The germline gives CDR1 KGHSH, CDR2 LQKENI. CDR3 length equals 13 residues. V shed 1 base and J shed 7 bases, with 11 bases lying between them. The DNA for the CDR3 is TGTGCCAGCTCACCACAGGGGGGGCTGGAGCAGTACTTC. It translates to CASSPQGGLEQYF. The full variable domain, completed using reference TRBV18 and TRBJ2-7, is NAGVMQNPRHLVRRRGQEARLRCSPMKGHSHVYWYRQLPEEGLKFMVYLQKENIIDESGMPKERFSAEFPKEGPSILRIQQVVRGDSAAYFCASSPQGGLEQYFGPGTRLTVT.

This rearrangement joins TRBV19 to TRBJ2-3; D unresolved. Germline V gene lookup returns CDR1 LNHDA and CDR2 SQIVND (reference sequence). The CDR3 has 12 amino acids. Trimming shortened V by 1 base and J by 4 bases, and 3 bases separated the two germline ends. CDR3: CASSIASDTQYF. The CDR3 DNA sequence: TGTGCCAGTAGTATAGCGTCAGATACGCAGTATTTT. Variable domain in full (rest from reference TRBV19 and TRBJ2-3): DGGITQSPKYLFRKEGQNVTLSCEQNLNHDAMYWYRQDPGQGLRLIYYSQIVNDFQKGDIAEGYSVSREKKESFPLTVTSAQKNPTAFYLCASSIASDTQYFGPGTRLTVL.